The next 21 T cell receptor beta chains were all read from a single sample in a study of shared clonotypes between healthy human individuals. Data came from immunoSEQ multiplex PCR; TCRdb stores just in-frame clones and leaves some out. Here the sample spans roughly 2 million clones, 90% to 95% being singletons. The sequenced sample consisted of naive CD4+ T cells sorted from blood. The subset: CD45RA+ positively selected. Source of these receptors: a man younger than 35 in good health.

The chain uses TRBV6-1 and TRBJ2-7; 10 bases map to TRBD1. V trimming: 4 bases; J trimming: 2 bases; junction bases outside the gene matches: 8. This CDR3 has 16 amino acids. Per germline, CDR1 MNHNS and CDR2 SASEGT. CDR3 amino acids: CASSVLGQGSPYEQYF. The CDR3 DNA reads as TGTGCCAGCAGTGTTTTGGGACAGGGGTCCCCCTACGAGCAGTACTTC.

V and J are TRBV5-1 and TRBJ1-3; D may be TRBD1 (5 bases). V dropped 1 base and J dropped 0 bases, with 11 bases sitting between them. The V gene's germline CDR1 is SGHRS and CDR2 YFSETQ. CDR3 length: 16 amino acids. CDR3 DNA: TGCGCCAGCAGCTTGACCTGGGGGAGCTCTGGAAACACCATATATTTT. Translation: CASSLTWGSSGNTIYF.

The V gene is TRBV7-9, the J gene TRBJ2-7, with D perhaps TRBD1 (6 bases). CDR3 length equals 15 residues. V was cut by 2 bases and J by 3 bases, with 14 bases left in between. Germline CDR1 SEHNR, CDR2 FQNEAQ (reference sequence). CDR3 nucleotides: TGTGCCAGCAGCTTAAGCACAGGGCTTGTCTACGAGCAGTACTTC. Protein sequence: CASSLSTGLVYEQYF.

The rearrangement links TRBV30 to TRBJ2-2; 7 bases fit TRBD2. Germline loops: CDR1 GTSNPN, CDR2 SVGIG (reference sequence). CDR3 length: 15 residues. V lost 0 bases and J lost 4; bases outside the gene matches: 5. The CDR3 loop reads CAWSVRGRVTGELFF. The CDR3 DNA follows: TGTGCCTGGAGTGTACGCGGGAGAGTCACCGGGGAGCTGTTTTTT.

This chain connects TRBV13 to TRBJ1-2; D gene uncertain. The V end lost 5 bases, the J end lost 5 bases, and 15 bases lay between the germline ends. This CDR3 has 14 amino acids. Germline CDR1 and CDR2: PRHDT and FYEKMQ (reference sequence). CDR3 sequence: CASSLGGEDYGYTF. The CDR3 nucleotides read TGTGCCAGCAGCCTGGGCGGGGAAGATTATGGCTACACCTTC.

Points on this clone: The same CDR3 can be traced to other DNA sequences in this sample. The gene calls are TRBV18 and TRBJ1-5; D possibly corresponds to TRBD1 (6 bases). The CDR3 has 14 residues. V lost 6 bases and J lost 2, with 11 bases in between. CDR1 is KGHSH, CDR2 LQKENI, per germline. In nucleotides, the CDR3 is TGTGCCAGCTCCCCGGACAGTGGCAATCAGCCCCAGCATTTT. Translating it yields CASSPDSGNQPQHF.

The chain links TRBV6-1 to TRBJ2-5; 8 nucleotides align to TRBD2. Germline trimming cut 3 bases from V and 4 bases from J; bases unmatched to any gene: 4. From germline, CDR1 is MNHNS and CDR2 SASEGT. The CDR3 loop spans 14 amino acids. The CDR3 nucleotides are TGTGCCAGCAGTGACCGGGGGGGCCTAGAGACCCAGTACTTC. This sequence encodes CASSDRGGLETQYF.

The genes are TRBV6-6 and TRBJ2-2; D is perhaps TRBD1 (5 bases). The CDR3 is 13 amino acids. The ends were cut back, 2 bases at V and 9 bases at J, with 10 bases in the middle. The germline gives CDR1 MNHNY, CDR2 SVGAGI (reference sequence). For the CDR3, the DNA is TGTGCCAGCAGTTACCAGGGAAATCGGGAGCTGTTTTTT. Its protein is CASSYQGNRELFF.

The chain combines TRBV10-1 with TRBJ2-5; 9 bases match TRBD1. The ends lost 3 bases at V and 2 bases at J; junction bases unmatched: 4. In germline, CDR1 is WNHNN, CDR2 SYGVQD (reference sequence). The CDR3 length is 15 residues. CDR3 in amino acids: CASSELQGAQETQYF. DNA for the CDR3: TGCGCCAGCAGTGAATTACAGGGGGCTCAAGAGACCCAGTACTTC.

CDR3 sequence: CAISESGTGSEYF. The CDR3 DNA sequence: TGTGCCATCAGTGAGTCCGGGACAGGGTCTGAGTACTTC. The chain joins TRBV10-3 to TRBJ2-7; the match to TRBD1 covers 9 bases. The CDR3 length is 13 residues. Germline trimming cut 0 bases from V and 11 bases from J; bases unmatched to any gene: 5. Germline assignment: CDR1 ENHRY and CDR2 SYGVKD.

The V gene is TRBV9, the J gene TRBJ1-6; TRBD1 aligns across 7 bases. The CDR3 loop spans 15 amino acids. The germline V gene has CDR1 SGDLS and CDR2 YYNGEE. Trimming removed 4 bases from V and 10 bases from J; junction bases left unmatched: 11. This CDR3 is CASSIVGQGESPLHF. CDR3 DNA: TGTGCCAGCAGCATCGTGGGGCAGGGGGAATCACCCCTCCACTTT.

V usage is TRBV19 and J usage is TRBJ1-6; D might be TRBD1 (5 bases). V shed 3 bases and J shed 9 bases, with 9 bases lying between them. Germline values: CDR1 LNHDA, CDR2 SQIVND (reference sequence). CDR3 size: 13 residues. The CDR3, as DNA: TGTGCCAGTAGTATTGGGGCAAGTTCACCCCTCCACTTT. Translation gives CASSIGASSPLHF. Variable domain in full (rest from reference TRBV19 and TRBJ1-6): DGGITQSPKYLFRKEGQNVTLSCEQNLNHDAMYWYRQDPGQGLRLIYYSQIVNDFQKGDIAEGYSVSREKKESFPLTVTSAQKNPTAFYLCASSIGASSPLHFGNGTRLTVT.

V usage is TRBV14 and J usage is TRBJ1-6; TRBD1 might be the D (5 bases). V was clipped by 4 bases and J by 7 bases, with 14 bases between them. The CDR3 totals 15 residues. Germline V gives CDR1 SGHDN, CDR2 FVKESK. The CDR3 is CASSLLPTVNSPLHF. DNA for the CDR3: TGTGCCAGCAGCCTATTACCGACAGTCAATTCACCCCTCCACTTT.

This clone was counted once. The rearrangement uses TRBV28 and TRBJ2-7, with D possibly TRBD1 on 5 matching bases. CDR3 length: 12 amino acids. Trimming removed 6 bases at V and 2 bases at J, with 8 bases between. Germline lookup yields CDR1 MDHEN and CDR2 SYDVKM. The CDR3: CASRRRAYEQYF. The CDR3 DNA reads TGTGCCAGCAGACGCAGGGCCTACGAGCAGTACTTC.

This chain uses TRBV18 with TRBJ1-6, with unresolved D. V lost 1 base to trimming and J lost 7 bases, with 11 bases between them. The CDR3 sequence is 15 residues long. Germline V gene data show CDR1 as KGHSH and CDR2 as LQKENI. The CDR3 DNA reads as TGTGCCAGCTCACCACAGTCCGGGGTCAATTCACCCCTCCACTTT. It encodes CASSPQSGVNSPLHF. The whole variable domain, remainder taken from reference TRBV18 and TRBJ1-6, is NAGVMQNPRHLVRRRGQEARLRCSPMKGHSHVYWYRQLPEEGLKFMVYLQKENIIDESGMPKERFSAEFPKEGPSILRIQQVVRGDSAAYFCASSPQSGVNSPLHFGNGTRLTVT.

This CDR3 reads CASSLEAVETQYF. In nucleotides, the CDR3 is TGTGCCAGCAGCTTAGAGGCCGTCGAGACCCAGTACTTC. The chain combines TRBV11-3 with TRBJ2-5, with no clear D. Deletions cut 0 bases from V and 5 bases from J, with 7 bases between. Per germline, CDR1 SGHNT and CDR2 YENEEA. This CDR3 is 13 amino acids long.

The chain joins TRBV29-1 to TRBJ2-7; tentative D call: TRBD2 (6 bases). This CDR3 is 14 amino acids long. Germline V gene sequence: CDR1 SQVTM, CDR2 ANQGSEA. The V and J ends lost 7 bases and 2 bases respectively, with 18 bases between them. CDR3 residues: CSAVGLAEPYEQYF. In DNA form, the CDR3 reads TGCAGCGCTGTGGGGTTAGCGGAGCCCTACGAGCAGTACTTC.

This chain joins TRBV7-2 and TRBJ2-3, with D possibly matching TRBD2 (6 bases). CDR1 and CDR2 from the germline V gene are SGHTA and FQGNSA. CDR3 length equals 14 residues. Trimming took 5 bases from V and 6 from J, leaving 15 bases between them. The DNA for the CDR3 is TGTGCCAGCAGCATGGGACTCCGTCCGGATACGCAGTATTTT. Amino acids: CASSMGLRPDTQYF.

In nucleotides, the CDR3 is TGTGCCAGCAGTGTACGTGGACAGGGCAGCAATCAGCCCCAGCATTTT. Amino acids: CASSVRGQGSNQPQHF. J is TRBJ1-5 and V is TRBV6-1; 8 nucleotides agree with TRBD1. Germline trimming cut 4 bases from V and 1 base from J; bases unmatched to any gene: 6. Germline CDR1 is MNHNS and CDR2 is SASEGT. The CDR3 runs to 16 residues.

This chain connects TRBV19 to TRBJ1-2; no clear D gene. Per germline, CDR1 LNHDA and CDR2 SQIVND (reference sequence). The V end lost 3 bases, the J end lost 1 base, and 15 bases lay between the germline ends. The CDR3 loop spans 16 amino acids. The chain's CDR3 is CASSINLMKFNYGYTF. The CDR3 DNA reads as TGTGCCAGTAGTATCAACCTGATGAAGTTTAACTATGGCTACACCTTC. The whole variable domain, filled in from reference TRBV19 and TRBJ1-2, reads DGGITQSPKYLFRKEGQNVTLSCEQNLNHDAMYWYRQDPGQGLRLIYYSQIVNDFQKGDIAEGYSVSREKKESFPLTVTSAQKNPTAFYLCASSINLMKFNYGYTFGSGTRLTVV.

The chain joins TRBV25-1 to TRBJ2-1; 11 bases map to TRBD2. J lost 5 bases, V lost 3 bases, and 9 bases had no gene match. Germline assignment: CDR1 MGHDK and CDR2 SYGVNS. This CDR3 comprises 17 residues. The DNA of the CDR3 is TGTGCCAGCAGTGACTTAGCGGGAGGGCTTCTCGACAATGAGCAGTTCTTC. This codes for CASSDLAGGLLDNEQFF.